This T cell receptor beta chain is from a study of T-cell memory formation after mild COVID-19. Notes on the study in general: Second-wave clones reaching peak frequency on day 37 lacked confirmed SARS-CoV-2 specificity. Chiefly within CM and EM were the contracting CD4+ clones; CD8+ ones were within EMRA.

This clonotype turned up a few times. Antigen unknown. TCRdb analysed the 5' RACE reads with MiXCR anew, one entry per CDR3 protein. The top ten hold less than 10% of the sample, which has fewer than 650,000 distinct CDR3 sequences, roughly 17% seen once. This clonotype originated in an adult woman who had mild COVID-19 (a few samples of this study predate the infection). Cell type and time point are not known. The sequenced material came from PBMCs or a T cell subset sorted from them (not recorded which).

CDR3 DNA sequence: TGTGCCACCAGCAGAGCTCACCCCACAGATACGCAGTATTTT. Amino acid sequence: CATSRAHPTDTQYF. The chain couples TRBV15 to TRBJ2-3; D is undetermined. From germline, CDR1 is LNHNV and CDR2 YYDKDF (reference sequence). V was pared by 1 base and J by 2 bases, with 7 bases between. The CDR3 has 14 residues.